This entry describes one T cell receptor (beta chain). Its specificity is not known. Collected material from alopecia areata patients comprised lesional scalp punch biopsies and peripheral blood. These data come from a study of CD8+ T cells in alopecia areata. About the study: Treatment ran 6 to 18 months, with 6 months of follow-up afterward.

Sequencing used cDNA as its template, made by extracting RNA and reverse transcribing it. Libraries were prepared by immunoSEQ multiplex PCR; TCRdb keeps only in-frame clonotypes and omits some of them. The table includes some 210,000 clones, 57% detected once. Regarding the study as a whole: TCR sharing across patients was less clear than in mice, possibly HLA-related.

This TCR derives from a human donor with alopecia areata. The specimen was CD4+ T cells sorted from blood, collected at week 0.

The CDR3 coding sequence is TGTGCCAGCTCACTTGACTCCTCCTACGAGCAGTACTTC. Amino acids: CASSLDSSYEQYF. This chain uses TRBV18 with TRBJ2-7; D is undetermined. CDR1 and CDR2 from the germline V gene are KGHSH and LQKENI. V lost 4 bases to trimming and J lost 0 bases, with 7 bases between them. CDR3 length: 13 residues.